A single sample gave rise to the 27 T cell receptor beta chains below, sequenced in a study of naive and memory T cell subsets. Both TRBC1 and TRBC2 were covered by a beta constant-region primer of two equimolar oligonucleotides. Ligated cDNA was amplified by four rounds of PCR with nested alpha and beta constant-region primers and SP2. TCRdb re-derived calls from the UMI-ligation and nested PCR reads in MiXCR, one entry per CDR3 protein. Altogether some 31,000 distinct CDR3 sequences are present, less than 20% being singletons, with the ten largest covering around 3.4%. Sequencing was carried out using effector memory CD4+ T cells from blood. Stated subset: effector memory, CD45RA- CD27-. These receptors all stem from a human donor in good health.

The chain recombines TRBV20-1 with TRBJ1-6; 8 bases match TRBD1. V lost 3 bases to trimming and J lost 0 bases; unmatched junction nucleotides: 4. Germline CDR1 reads DFQATT; CDR2 reads SNEGSKA (reference sequence). The CDR3 totals 16 residues. CDR3 bases: TGCAGTGCTAGGGACAGGGCGAGCTCCTATAATTCACCCCTCCACTTT. Protein: CSARDRASSYNSPLHF.

The chain joins TRBV11-2 to TRBJ2-1, with TRBD2 matching 10 bases. V was clipped by 6 bases and J by 5 bases; unmatched bases: 4. Germline CDR1 and CDR2: SGHAT and FQNNGV. This CDR3 contains 14 residues. The chain's CDR3 is CASSRTSGNNEQFF. The CDR3 nucleotides read TGTGCCAGCAGTAGGACTAGCGGAAACAATGAGCAGTTCTTC.

The rearrangement links TRBV20-1 to TRBJ2-1, with 11 positions matching TRBD1. Trimming at V came to 6 bases and at J to 6 bases, leaving 10 bases not matched to a gene. The CDR3 contains 15 residues. From germline, CDR1 is DFQATT and CDR2 SNEGSKA (reference sequence). The CDR3 is CSALPGTGGFNEQFF. The CDR3 nucleotides read TGCAGTGCCTTACCCGGGACAGGGGGTTTCAATGAGCAGTTCTTC.

As concerns this clonotype: This may be a read error: a much more frequent sequence differs by one nucleotide. This chain connects TRBV9 to TRBJ2-7, with 7 nucleotides matching TRBD2. The germline gives CDR1 SGDLS, CDR2 YYNGEE. CDR3 size: 14 residues. Here the CDR3 reads CASSVRGVSYERYF. CDR3 bases: TGTGCCAGCAGCGTTCGGGGGGTCTCCTACGAGCGGTACTTC.

The table lists this clonotype with a few counts. The rearrangement uses TRBV10-1 and TRBJ2-1; 8 nucleotides align to TRBD2. With 10 bases clipped from V and 9 bases from J, the junction kept 11 bases outside the gene matches. The CDR3 runs 13 residues. Looked up from germline, CDR1 is WNHNN and CDR2 is SYGVQD (reference sequence). The chain's CDR3 is CATEERERGEQFF. In DNA form, the CDR3 reads TGCGCCACCGAAGAGCGGGAGAGGGGTGAGCAGTTCTTC.

This clonotype was observed many times. The V and J genes are TRBV2 and TRBJ1-2; possibly TRBD1 for D (6 bases). This CDR3 is built from 13 residues. Germline CDR1 reads SNHLY; CDR2 reads FYNNEI. V was pared by 6 bases and J by 13 bases, with 21 bases between. The CDR3 spells CASRRDSQGLATF. As DNA, the CDR3 is TGTGCCAGCAGGAGGGACTCACAGGGACTTGCCACCTTC.

This clonotype was detected only a few times. This chain links TRBV20-1 with TRBJ1-1, with 7 bases matching TRBD1. V lost 3 bases and J lost 5; bases outside the gene matches: 3. The CDR3 is made up of 12 amino acids. CDR1 and CDR2 from the germline V gene are DFQATT and SNEGSKA (reference sequence). DNA of the CDR3: TGCAGTGCTAGCGCAGGGGGGACTGAAGCTTTCTTT. This codes for CSASAGGTEAFF.

This clonotype occurred many times. For the CDR3, the DNA is TGTGCCAGCAGCTCGGGACAGGCGAACACTGAAGCTTTCTTT. It codes for CASSSGQANTEAFF. This chain links TRBV7-6 with TRBJ1-1; 8 nucleotides match TRBD1. V lost 4 bases, J lost 1 base, and 2 bases stayed unmatched. Germline CDR1 SGHVS, CDR2 FNYEAQ. The CDR3 has 14 amino acids.

This clonotype was observed a few times. The chain employs TRBV27 and TRBJ2-5, with a possible D match to TRBD1 (5 bases). The V and J ends lost 5 bases and 5 bases respectively, with 9 bases between them. Germline assignment: CDR1 MNHEY and CDR2 SMNVEV (reference sequence). CDR3 length: 12 amino acids. For the CDR3, the DNA is TGTGCCAGCAGTATAAGGGGCGAGACCCAGTACTTC. Encoded protein: CASSIRGETQYF.

A few counts support this clonotype. The gene calls are TRBV4-1 and TRBJ1-2, with unresolved D. The CDR3 is 15 amino acids. Deletions cut 0 bases from V and 8 bases from J, with 16 bases between. The germline CDR1 and CDR2 sequences are MGHRA and YSYEKL. The DNA of the CDR3 is TGCGCCAGCAGCCAAGATAGAACCCAGGCAGTCGGCTACACCTTC. It specifies CASSQDRTQAVGYTF.

This chain joins TRBV6-1 and TRBJ2-7, with TRBD1 identical over 8 bases. The V and J ends lost 6 bases and 3 bases, in that order; junction bases with no gene match: 4. This CDR3 contains 13 residues. CDR1 is MNHNS and CDR2 is SASEGT in the germline V gene. CDR3 coding DNA: TGTGCCAGCAGCAGGGACAGGCGCTACGAGCAGTACTTC. Its protein is CASSRDRRYEQYF.

This chain connects TRBV5-1 to TRBJ2-7, with D unclear. Between the trimmed V and J ends, which lost 4 bases and 7 bases, there was a span of 15 bases. CDR3 length equals 13 residues. The germline V gene encodes CDR1 SGHRS and CDR2 YFSETQ. CDR3 bases: TGCGCCAGCAGCCAGGACGGTGCCCGGGAGCAGTACTTC. This sequence encodes CASSQDGAREQYF.

The chain joins TRBV4-2 to TRBJ2-3, with 9 nucleotides matching TRBD2. CDR3 size: 16 residues. CDR1 is LGHNA, CDR2 YNFKEQ, per germline. The junction had 2 bases not matched to a gene; V was cut back by 0 bases and J by 1 base. The CDR3 sequence: CASSQDSSGGTDTQYF. CDR3 DNA: TGTGCCAGCAGCCAAGATTCTAGCGGGGGCACAGATACGCAGTATTTT.

The chain employs TRBV20-1 and TRBJ1-1; D is perhaps TRBD1 (6 bases). The CDR3 has 14 residues. The ends were cut back, 5 bases at V and 5 bases at J, with 18 bases in the middle. Germline V gene data show CDR1 as DFQATT and CDR2 as SNEGSKA (reference sequence). The CDR3 nucleotides are TGCAGTGCTCCTGGTGGTAACAGGGTAACTGAAGCTTTCTTT. Translating gives CSAPGGNRVTEAFF.

The V and J genes are TRBV20-1 and TRBJ2-7, with D hard to call. With 0 bases removed from V and 3 bases from J, the gap between germline ends came to 12 bases. Germline V lookup: CDR1 DFQATT, CDR2 SNEGSKA (reference sequence). The CDR3 totals 14 residues. The CDR3 sequence is CSARDVRFNYEQYF. CDR3 in DNA: TGCAGTGCTAGAGATGTAAGGTTTAACTACGAGCAGTACTTC.

The rearrangement uses TRBV30 and TRBJ2-7; tentative D call: TRBD2 (6 bases). With 3 bases removed from V and 6 bases from J, the gap between germline ends came to 9 bases. This CDR3 contains 11 residues. Germline V gene lookup returns CDR1 GTSNPN and CDR2 SVGIG (reference sequence). The DNA for the CDR3 is TGTGCCTGGAGACACGGGAGCGAGCAGTACTTC. As protein: CAWRHGSEQYF. Using reference TRBV30 and TRBJ2-7 for the parts outside the CDR3, the full variable domain is SQTIHQWPATLVQPVGSPLSLECTVEGTSNPNLYWYRQAAGRGLQLLFYSVGIGQISSEVPQNLSASRPQDRQFILSSKKLLLSDSGFYLCAWRHGSEQYFGPGTRLTVT.

The V gene is TRBV5-5, the J gene TRBJ2-7; D may be TRBD1 (6 bases). This CDR3 contains 14 residues. Germline CDR1 reads SGHKS; CDR2 reads YYEKEE (reference sequence). Trimming took 4 bases from V and 2 from J, leaving 13 bases between them. CDR3 sequence: CASSLQGWTYEQYF. CDR3 in DNA: TGTGCCAGCAGCCTACAGGGTTGGACCTACGAGCAGTACTTC.

This clonotype showed up many times. The chain employs TRBV12-3 or TRBV12-4 and TRBJ2-2; the match to TRBD2 covers 8 bases. The CDR3 contains 14 residues. V lost 6 bases, J lost 6 bases, and 6 bases stayed unmatched. For the CDR3, the DNA is TGTGCCAGCAGCCGAGTAGCGGGGTCCGGGGAGCTGTTTTTT. It encodes CASSRVAGSGELFF.

This clonotype came up many times. The chain employs TRBV10-3 and TRBJ1-5, with D unclear. CDR1 ENHRY and CDR2 SYGVKD come from the germline V gene. The ends were cut back, 0 bases at V and 2 bases at J, with 11 bases in the middle. There are 16 residues in the CDR3. The CDR3 DNA reads as TGTGCCATCAGTGAGTCTGCGAGGGTCGGCAATCAGCCCCAGCATTTT. Residues: CAISESARVGNQPQHF.

This chain uses TRBV12-3 or TRBV12-4 with TRBJ2-1; weak D call: TRBD2 (6 bases). CDR3 length: 16 amino acids. Trimming shortened V by 4 bases and J by 5 bases, and 18 bases separated the two germline ends. CDR3 nucleotides: TGTGCCAGCAGTTCGGTTGGGGGGATCGCTCACAATGAGCAGTTCTTC. It yields the protein CASSSVGGIAHNEQFF.

By its share, this clonotype is medium-sized. The chain carries TRBV12-3 or TRBV12-4 and TRBJ1-5; 8 bases fit TRBD1. V shed 5 bases, J shed 11 bases, and the junction held 17 bases outside the gene matches. There are 16 residues in the CDR3. CDR3 residues: CASSPGTGFSGGAQHF. In DNA form, the CDR3 reads TGTGCCAGCAGTCCGGGGACAGGCTTTTCCGGAGGGGCCCAGCATTTT.

Notes on this clonotype: A much larger clone differs by one base, so this may be a read error. The rearrangement links TRBV9 to TRBJ2-7, with D hard to call. The CDR3 length is 15 residues. Germline lookup yields CDR1 SGDLS and CDR2 YYNGEE. CDR3: CASSVGPILTYGQYF. In nucleotides, the CDR3 is TGTGCCAGCAGCGTAGGACCGATATTGACCTACGGGCAGTACTTC.

This clonotype was observed at least ten times. The rearrangement links TRBV7-2 to TRBJ1-5; D unresolved. CDR3 length: 15 residues. Germline CDR1 is SGHTA and CDR2 is FQGNSA. The germline V and J ends were trimmed by 0 bases and 0 bases, with 6 bases remaining between them. CDR3 bases: TGTGCCAGCAGCTTAGCGGGGTTTAGCAATCAGCCCCAGCATTTT. The encoded protein is CASSLAGFSNQPQHF.

This clonotype was recorded a few times. V and J are TRBV20-1 and TRBJ2-7, with D maybe TRBD2 (5 bases). The CDR3 length is 11 residues. From germline, CDR1 is DFQATT and CDR2 SNEGSKA (reference sequence). V was pared by 5 bases and J by 2 bases, with 7 bases between. CDR3 sequence (DNA): TGCAGTGCTCCCGGGACCTACGAGCAGTACTTC. Translating it yields CSAPGTYEQYF.

Within the sample, this clonotype is medium-sized. The genes are TRBV6-2 or TRBV6-3 and TRBJ2-7; no definite D call. The CDR3 extends over 11 amino acids. Trimming took off 4 bases at V and 3 bases at J, with 4 bases between the two ends. CDR1 is MNHEY and CDR2 is SVGEGT in the germline V gene. This chain's CDR3 is CASSFHYEQYF. CDR3 nucleotide sequence: TGTGCCAGCAGTTTCCACTACGAGCAGTACTTC.

This clonotype was seen only a few times. The chain joins TRBV29-1 to TRBJ2-2, with unresolved D. Germline-derived CDR1 and CDR2 are SQVTM and ANQGSEA. V was clipped by 4 bases and J by 1 base, with 7 bases between them. CDR3 length: 13 residues. CDR3 amino acids: CSVAKGNTGELFF. As DNA, the CDR3 is TGCAGCGTTGCGAAAGGGAACACCGGGGAGCTGTTTTTT.

V gene TRBV29-1 combines with J gene TRBJ2-3, with TRBD1 as a possible D gene (6 bases). CDR1 and CDR2 from the germline V gene are SQVTM and ANQGSEA. V was pared by 1 base and J by 0 bases, with 11 bases between. The CDR3 totals 15 residues. The chain's CDR3 is CSVEVPDRSTDTQYF. In DNA, the CDR3 is TGCAGCGTTGAAGTCCCGGACAGAAGCACAGATACGCAGTATTTT.